These T cell receptor beta chains were read from a single sample in a study of shared clonotypes between healthy human individuals. The repertoire was sequenced with immunoSEQ multiplex PCR; TCRdb's copy has only in-frame clones and lacks some. The sample includes 550,000 to 750,000 clones, about 91% of them seen just once. The specimen sequenced was naive CD8+ T cells sorted from blood. The receptors here all came from a man under 40 in good health. Both conserved end residues are trimmed from each CDR3. Fields, in order: J gene, CDR3 length, V gene, CDR3 protein.

TRBJ2-1	14	TRBV28	AHLSRSTPPYNEQF
TRBJ1-2	13	TRBV10-3	AISDYTAGRYGYT
TRBJ2-3	15	TRBV27	ASSLYVLGQSTDTQY
TRBJ2-1	14	TRBV27	ASSSETSGRVNEQF
TRBJ1-2	11	TRBV7-9	ASSLGAIYGYT
TRBJ2-7	13	TRBV6-9	ATNAGSGRAYEQY
TRBJ2-2	15	TRBV7-8	ASSLARRLADTGELF
TRBJ2-2	16	TRBV27	ASSDSGTSGRAVGELF
TRBJ2-7	11	TRBV9	ASSVGSNNEQY
TRBJ1-1	15	TRBV7-8	ASSSRTGEKLNTEAF
TRBJ2-7	13	TRBV4-3	ASSHGTGLAYEQY
TRBJ2-2	14	TRBV15	ATSNEGGRNTGELF
TRBJ2-1	10	TRBV6-5	ASSTQNNEQF
TRBJ1-4	13	TRBV7-9	ASSTRDATNEKLF
TRBJ2-5	13	TRBV5-4	ASKGDRQNQETQY
TRBJ2-7	12	TRBV2	ATIEPSSSYEQY
TRBJ2-7	15	TRBV5-1	ASSPGLAGGPLYEQY
TRBJ2-2	13	TRBV28	ASMGTGVYTGELF
TRBJ2-1	12	TRBV15	ATSARDNLNEQF
TRBJ1-4	14	TRBV4-1	ASSQTEPATNEKLF
TRBJ2-7	12	TRBV9	ASSVGTGSDEQY
TRBJ2-7	10	TRBV7-9	ASSSTPYEQY
TRBJ2-1	12	TRBV7-9	ASYSGTGNNEQF
TRBJ2-3	12	TRBV13	ASRWSDSTDTQY
TRBJ2-7	12	TRBV15	ATADRGLTYEQY
TRBJ2-5	14	TRBV4-1	ASSQVGGERQETQY
TRBJ2-5	12	TRBV27	ASSLSTGAETQY
TRBJ1-2	11	TRBV7-9	ASIGDFHYGYT
TRBJ2-7	13	TRBV6-5	ASTYSWGNHYEQY
TRBJ2-1	7	TRBV29-1	SDSYEQF
TRBJ2-1	13	TRBV29-1	SVVKLAGAYNEQF
TRBJ1-1	13	TRBV7-3	ASSTRPRGDTEAF
TRBJ2-5	12	TRBV30	AWSLGARQETQY
TRBJ2-3	13	TRBV10-1	ASSESTGRTDTQY
TRBJ1-5	12	TRBV15	ATSWDTDNQPQH
TRBJ1-1	10	TRBV28	ATVRENTEAF
TRBJ2-3	12	TRBV5-4	ASHGGTSTDTQY
TRBJ2-7	13	TRBV27	ASNREGTGTYEQY
TRBJ2-5	14	TRBV7-8	ASSLIAGVGQETQY
TRBJ2-7	12	TRBV29-1	SVVGTGITYEQY